These 25 T cell receptor beta chains originate from one sample sequenced in a study of blood T cell repertoires in COVID-19. This table comes from immunoSEQ multiplex PCR, and its TCRdb copy is limited to in-frame clones, with some not included. The table lists hundreds of thousands of clones, 80% to 90% of them singletons, with over 2% in the top ten. The sequenced sample consisted of PBMCs or T cells enriched from blood (not recorded which). Receptors were obtained from a woman between 18 and 29 years old who had recovered from COVID-19.

This chain connects TRBV5-1 to TRBJ2-3; no definite D call. Germline CDR1 and CDR2: SGHRS and YFSETQ. The CDR3 runs 14 residues. The V end was cut by 2 bases, the J end by 6 bases, with 13 bases between. This CDR3 is CASSFNSNADTQYF. The DNA for the CDR3 is TGCGCCAGCAGCTTTAACTCCAATGCGGATACGCAGTATTTT. Using reference TRBV5-1 and TRBJ2-3 for the parts outside the CDR3, the full variable domain is KAGVTQTPRYLIKTRGQQVTLSCSPISGHRSVSWYQQTPGQGLQFLFEYFSETQRNKGNFPGRFSGRQFSNSRSEMNVSTLELGDSALYLCASSFNSNADTQYFGPGTRLTVL.

The V gene is TRBV3-1 (or the pseudogene TRBV3-2), the J gene TRBJ2-2, with 7 positions matching TRBD1. Trimming took 2 bases from V and 1 from J; bases not matched to a gene: 4. The CDR3 contains 16 residues. Per germline, CDR1 LGHDT and CDR2 YNNKEL (reference sequence). The CDR3 sequence is CASSQTRQGNTGELFF. CDR3 in DNA: TGTGCCAGCAGCCAAACAAGACAGGGGAACACCGGGGAGCTGTTTTTT.

The chain has TRBV5-1 and TRBJ1-2; D might be TRBD1 (5 bases). The CDR3 covers 15 residues. Trimming removed 4 bases at V and 8 bases at J, with 21 bases between. Germline CDR1 reads SGHRS; CDR2 reads YFSETQ. CDR3 in DNA: TGCGCCAGCAGCGAGACCGACCATGGAGGGGACGGCTACACCTTC. Amino acid sequence: CASSETDHGGDGYTF. The variable domain in full, with the rest retrieved from reference TRBV5-1 and TRBJ1-2, is KAGVTQTPRYLIKTRGQQVTLSCSPISGHRSVSWYQQTPGQGLQFLFEYFSETQRNKGNFPGRFSGRQFSNSRSEMNVSTLELGDSALYLCASSETDHGGDGYTFGSGTRLTVV.

The chain couples TRBV4-2 to TRBJ2-3, with a possible D match to TRBD1 (6 bases). CDR1 LGHNA and CDR2 YNFKEQ come from the germline V gene. The CDR3 is 15 residues long. V lost 4 bases and J lost 6, with 17 bases in between. The CDR3 coding sequence is TGTGCCAGCAGCCCCGGGACAAAACGAGGGGATACGCAGTATTTT. As protein: CASSPGTKRGDTQYF.

The chain recombines TRBV3-1 (or the pseudogene TRBV3-2) with TRBJ2-7; 8 positions agree with TRBD1. The CDR3 loop spans 14 amino acids. The germline V gene encodes CDR1 LGHDT and CDR2 YNNKEL (reference sequence). The V and J ends lost 5 bases and 2 bases, in that order; junction bases with no gene match: 5. CDR3: CASSGWDRTYEQYF. CDR3 DNA: TGTGCCAGCAGCGGATGGGACAGGACCTACGAGCAGTACTTC.

The chain carries TRBV13 and TRBJ1-1; possibly TRBD1 for D (5 bases). V gave up 3 bases and J gave up 0 bases, with 11 bases separating them. This CDR3 contains 15 residues. CDR1 is PRHDT and CDR2 is FYEKMQ in the germline V gene (reference sequence). DNA for the CDR3: TGTGCCAGCAGCTTCGACAGATTCCTGAACACTGAAGCTTTCTTT. Its protein is CASSFDRFLNTEAFF.

The CDR3 nucleotides are TGTGCCAGCAGGACAGGGGGCAACTTTAATCAGCCCCAGCATTTT. Amino acid sequence: CASRTGGNFNQPQHF. The chain couples TRBV28 to TRBJ1-5; 10 nucleotides match TRBD1. The CDR3 runs to 15 residues. V lost 6 bases to trimming and J lost 4 bases; unmatched junction nucleotides: 6. Germline CDR1 MDHEN, CDR2 SYDVKM.

The chain links TRBV9 to TRBJ1-4, with 8 bases matching TRBD1. The trim removed 2 bases at V and 8 bases at J, leaving 2 bases unmatched. The CDR3 has 13 residues. The V gene's germline CDR1 is SGDLS and CDR2 YYNGEE. The CDR3 reads CASSVDREEKLFF. As DNA, the CDR3 is TGTGCCAGCAGCGTGGACAGGGAGGAAAAACTGTTTTTT.

The chain couples TRBV30 to TRBJ2-1; the match to TRBD1 covers 7 bases. This CDR3 region has 15 residues. V lost 2 bases, J lost 1 base, and 5 bases stayed unmatched. CDR1 and CDR2 (germline): GTSNPN, SVGIG (reference sequence). CDR3 sequence (DNA): TGTGCCTGGAGTAGGGGACAGATTTCCTACAATGAGCAGTTCTTC. Encoded protein: CAWSRGQISYNEQFF.

V and J are TRBV9 and TRBJ1-2, with a possible D match to TRBD1 (5 bases). The ends were cut back, 3 bases at V and 6 bases at J, with 9 bases in the middle. There are 12 residues in the CDR3. In germline, CDR1 is SGDLS, CDR2 YYNGEE. The CDR3 spells CASSAGHDGYTF. In DNA, the CDR3 is TGTGCCAGCAGCGCCGGACACGATGGCTACACCTTC.

As regards this clone: At the DNA level, this CDR3 is encoded by other sequences in the same sample as well. This rearrangement joins TRBV5-1 to TRBJ1-1; a weak D match, TRBD1 (6 bases). The CDR3 runs to 15 residues. The V and J ends lost 0 bases and 3 bases respectively, with 12 bases between them. Germline assignment: CDR1 SGHRS and CDR2 YFSETQ. The DNA of the CDR3 is TGCGCCAGCAGCTTGGCGGGGGGCTGGGACACTGAAGCTTTCTTT. Translated: CASSLAGGWDTEAFF.

This clone was counted once. This chain uses TRBV27 with TRBJ1-2; D might be TRBD1 (6 bases). Trimming removed 8 bases at V and 2 bases at J, with 9 bases between. The germline CDR1 and CDR2 sequences are MNHEY and SMNVEV (reference sequence). The length of the CDR3 is 12 residues. In DNA, the CDR3 is TGTGCCAGCTTTACAGGGAACTATGGCTACACCTTC. It specifies CASFTGNYGYTF.

The chain is built from TRBV6-5 and TRBJ2-7; D ambiguous. Germline V gene lookup returns CDR1 MNHEY and CDR2 SVGAGI. CDR3 length: 13 amino acids. V was trimmed by 2 bases and J by 6 bases, leaving 11 bases between them. CDR3 bases: TGTGCCAGCAGTTACGCCCGGTTCCGCGAGCAGTACTTC. Amino acid sequence: CASSYARFREQYF.

This clone was detected once. The chain uses TRBV5-1 and TRBJ1-5; the match to TRBD1 covers 9 bases. The CDR3 has 15 residues. The V and J ends lost 4 bases and 2 bases, in that order; junction bases with no gene match: 4. Per germline, CDR1 SGHRS and CDR2 YFSETQ. The CDR3 nucleotides read TGCGCCAGCAGCGCCACAGGGGGCGGCAATCAGCCCCAGCATTTT. Translated, it gives CASSATGGGNQPQHF.

This clone occurred once. The J gene is TRBJ2-1, the V gene TRBV15; TRBD2 might be the D (6 bases). Germline-derived CDR1 and CDR2 are LNHNV and YYDKDF (reference sequence). This CDR3 region has 13 residues. V lost 6 bases and J 10 bases, leaving 16 bases between the germline ends. The DNA for the CDR3 is TGTGCCACCAGGGAGGGAAGTGAAGGGGAGCAGTTCTTC. As protein: CATREGSEGEQFF.

This clone was observed once. V and J are TRBV6-5 and TRBJ2-7; 8 bases are a match to TRBD1. Germline CDR1 is MNHEY and CDR2 is SVGAGI. J lost 3 bases, V lost 1 base, and 5 bases had no gene match. The CDR3 spans 15 residues. The CDR3, as DNA: TGTGCCAGCAGTTACTTTCCGGGACAGGACTACGAGCAGTACTTC. This encodes CASSYFPGQDYEQYF.

The rearrangement links TRBV6-5 to TRBJ1-2; tentative D call: TRBD1 (5 bases). This CDR3 is built from 13 residues. V lost 5 bases to trimming and J lost 8 bases, with 15 bases between them. Germline V gene lookup returns CDR1 MNHEY and CDR2 SVGAGI. The CDR3: CASSPPGFRGYTF. DNA of the CDR3: TGTGCCAGCAGTCCACCAGGGTTTCGCGGCTACACCTTC.

This rearrangement joins TRBV3-1 (or the pseudogene TRBV3-2) to TRBJ2-7; 8 bases line up with TRBD1. The junction had 13 bases not matched to a gene; V was cut back by 2 bases and J by 13 bases. The CDR3 extends over 14 amino acids. Germline V CDR1 and CDR2: LGHDT, YNNKEL (reference sequence). CDR3 region: CASSQTGQGISHYF. CDR3 bases: TGTGCCAGCAGCCAAACTGGACAGGGTATAAGCCATTACTTC.

The chain has TRBV7-9 and TRBJ1-2; D might be TRBD1 (5 bases). V shed 0 bases and J shed 3 bases, with 17 bases lying between them. The CDR3 is 17 residues long. Germline assignment: CDR1 SEHNR and CDR2 FQNEAQ (reference sequence). CDR3 in DNA: TGTGCCAGCAGCTTAGCGAGACGGCAGGGCTCCCACTATGGCTACACCTTC. This codes for CASSLARRQGSHYGYTF.

CDR3 amino acids: CASKEAGGLSYEQYF. CDR3 DNA: TGCGCCAGCAAGGAGGCGGGGGGCTTATCCTACGAGCAGTACTTC. The V gene is TRBV5-1, the J gene TRBJ2-7; the match to TRBD2 covers 8 bases. The germline V gene encodes CDR1 SGHRS and CDR2 YFSETQ. The V and J ends lost 6 bases and 1 base, in that order; junction bases with no gene match: 9. This CDR3 has 15 amino acids.

V gene TRBV12-5 combines with J gene TRBJ2-3; 7 nucleotides line up with TRBD1. The CDR3 extends over 16 amino acids. Trimming removed 8 bases from V and 1 base from J; junction bases left unmatched: 12. CDR1 LGHNT and CDR2 FRNRAP come from the germline V gene. CDR3: CASTLGRTGRTDTQYF. The CDR3 DNA reads TGTGCTAGTACATTGGGCCGGACAGGCCGCACAGATACGCAGTATTTT.

This chain uses TRBV4-1 with TRBJ1-1; D might be TRBD1 (5 bases). The CDR3 has 13 amino acids. CDR1 and CDR2 (germline): MGHRA, YSYEKL. With 1 base removed from V and 6 bases from J, the gap between germline ends came to 9 bases. The CDR3 DNA reads as TGCGCCAGCAGCCAAGCAGGGCGTCCTGAAGCTTTCTTT. It encodes CASSQAGRPEAFF.

This clone was recorded a few times. The chain carries TRBV6-5 and TRBJ2-3, with D perhaps matching TRBD1 (6 bases). CDR1 and CDR2 from the germline V gene are MNHEY and SVGAGI. The CDR3 consists of 14 residues. The V end lost 4 bases, the J end lost 4 bases, and 12 bases lay between the germline ends. CDR3 nucleotides: TGTGCCAGCAGTTTATACGACAGGTCAGATACGCAGTATTTT. This translates into CASSLYDRSDTQYF.

V usage is TRBV5-8 and J usage is TRBJ1-5, with D maybe TRBD1 (6 bases). The length of the CDR3 is 15 residues. Germline V gene data show CDR1 as SGHTS and CDR2 as YDEGEE. Trimming cost V 5 bases and J 6 bases, with 18 bases left between them. The DNA of the CDR3 is TGTGCCAGCAGACTCACGGGGGCGGGAGGTCAGCCCCAGCATTTT. It encodes CASRLTGAGGQPQHF.

The V and J genes are TRBV29-1 and TRBJ1-2; 9 bases are shared with TRBD1. The V gene end was trimmed by 6 bases and the J gene end by 4 bases; junction bases not matched to a gene: 6. There are 13 residues in the CDR3. The V gene's germline CDR1 is SQVTM and CDR2 ANQGSEA. CDR3 sequence (DNA): TGCAGCGTCTGGGGACAGGGCGGCTATGGCTACACCTTC. This encodes CSVWGQGGYGYTF.